Listed here are 25 T cell receptor beta chains from one sample, sequenced in a study of T cell changes during pregnancy in multiple sclerosis. Using immunoSEQ multiplex PCR, the repertoire was profiled, and TCRdb retains in-frame clones only, with some absent. This sample yields 80,000 to 100,000 clones, of which approximately 93% are seen a single time; around 0.99% belongs to the top ten. Here the sequenced sample was peripheral blood, taken after pregnancy. The receptors stem from a female donor with multiple sclerosis, enrolled in a pregnancy study.

The rearrangement joins TRBV18 to TRBJ2-1; 7 bases fit TRBD2. The junction had 4 bases not matched to a gene; V was cut back by 3 bases and J by 2 bases. CDR1 and CDR2 (germline): KGHSH, LQKENI. This CDR3 has 15 amino acids. The CDR3 DNA reads TGTGCCAGCTCACCCCAGCGGGGCCCCTACAATGAGCAGTTCTTC. The encoded protein is CASSPQRGPYNEQFF.

V usage is TRBV9 and J usage is TRBJ1-3; TRBD1 might be the D (5 bases). CDR1 SGDLS and CDR2 YYNGEE come from the germline V gene. With 5 bases removed from V and 0 bases from J, the gap between germline ends came to 18 bases. This CDR3 is 17 amino acids long. This chain's CDR3 is CASSVTDTTSSGNTIYF. DNA for the CDR3: TGTGCCAGCAGTGTCACGGACACGACGAGCTCTGGAAACACCATATATTTT.

CDR3 in DNA: TGTGCCAGCAGTTTAAGCTCGACGGGCAATGAGCAGTTCTTC. Translating it yields CASSLSSTGNEQFF. V and J are TRBV27 and TRBJ2-1, with D hard to call. The CDR3 loop spans 14 amino acids. CDR1 MNHEY and CDR2 SMNVEV come from the germline V gene (reference sequence). V lost 2 bases to trimming and J lost 6 bases, with 11 bases between them.

The chain joins TRBV7-6 to TRBJ2-7; TRBD2 might be the D (7 bases). V was cut by 5 bases and J by 1 base, with 15 bases left in between. This CDR3 comprises 15 residues. Looked up from germline, CDR1 is SGHVS and CDR2 is FNYEAQ. For the CDR3, the DNA is TGTGCCAGCAGCGGGGGGGCGGGTGAATCCTACGAGCAGTACTTC. This encodes CASSGGAGESYEQYF.

The rearrangement links TRBV28 to TRBJ2-7; 7 nucleotides align to TRBD1. This CDR3 has 14 amino acids. CDR1 is MDHEN, CDR2 SYDVKM, per germline. J was trimmed by 4 bases and V by 3 bases; bases with no gene match: 6. The CDR3 coding sequence is TGTGCCAGCAGTTTTGTAGGGGGACAGTACGAGCAGTACTTC. Its translation is CASSFVGGQYEQYF.

This clone was found once. J is TRBJ2-7 and V is TRBV27, with 8 nucleotides matching TRBD2. Germline trimming cut 2 bases from V and 3 bases from J; bases unmatched to any gene: 12. Germline V lookup: CDR1 MNHEY, CDR2 SMNVEV (reference sequence). The CDR3 has 17 residues. CDR3 bases: TGTGCCAGCAGTTTAAAATCTCCGGGACTAGGGGTCTACGAGCAGTACTTC. Its translation: CASSLKSPGLGVYEQYF.

This chain connects TRBV5-8 to TRBJ1-5, with a weak D call TRBD1 (6 bases). V was cut by 7 bases and J by 0 bases, with 14 bases left in between. Germline CDR1 reads SGHTS; CDR2 reads YDEGEE. The CDR3 length is 15 residues. As DNA, the CDR3 is TGTGCCAGCGGGGCCGGGGGGCTTAGCAATCAGCCCCAGCATTTT. Its protein is CASGAGGLSNQPQHF.

This clone turned up a few times. The chain employs TRBV29-1 and TRBJ1-1; unclear D gene. Trimming shortened V by 2 bases and J by 4 bases, and 8 bases separated the two germline ends. Germline assignment: CDR1 SQVTM and CDR2 ANQGSEA. This CDR3 has 12 residues. CDR3: CSVESPSTEAFF. CDR3 nucleotide sequence: TGCAGCGTTGAATCCCCGAGCACTGAAGCTTTCTTT.

This chain uses TRBV5-6 with TRBJ2-2; no clear D. The CDR3 extends over 12 amino acids. V lost 5 bases to trimming and J lost 4 bases, with 6 bases between them. Germline V gene sequence: CDR1 SGHDT, CDR2 YYEEEE. The CDR3 loop reads CASSPVTGELFF. The CDR3 coding sequence is TGTGCCAGCAGTCCCGTCACCGGGGAGCTGTTTTTT.

The J gene is TRBJ2-1, the V gene TRBV27, with 7 bases identical to TRBD2. There are 15 residues in the CDR3. The ends lost 6 bases at V and 6 bases at J; junction bases unmatched: 11. Looked up from germline, CDR1 is MNHEY and CDR2 is SMNVEV (reference sequence). The CDR3 region is CASSQTAGIGNEQFF. CDR3 nucleotide sequence: TGTGCCAGCAGCCAGACAGCGGGAATCGGCAATGAGCAGTTCTTC.

CDR3 DNA: TGCGCCAGCAGCCAAGAGATCCCTAGCGGGAGCAATGAGCAGTTCTTC. Amino acid sequence: CASSQEIPSGSNEQFF. The V call is TRBV4-3, the J call TRBJ2-1; TRBD2 agrees at 10 bases. V was clipped by 0 bases and J by 6 bases; unmatched bases: 5. Germline loops: CDR1 LGHNA, CDR2 YSLEER. This CDR3 contains 16 residues.

The V call is TRBV11-2, the J call TRBJ1-5; 7 nucleotides align to TRBD1. V gave up 3 bases and J gave up 1 base; unmatched junction bases: 3. The CDR3 is 15 amino acids. The germline V gene has CDR1 SGHAT and CDR2 FQNNGV. The chain's CDR3 is CASSFTQGSNQPQHF. Written as DNA, the CDR3 is TGTGCCAGCAGCTTTACACAGGGGAGCAATCAGCCCCAGCATTTT. The whole variable domain, filled in from reference TRBV11-2 and TRBJ1-5, reads EAGVAQSPRYKIIEKRQSVAFWCNPISGHATLYWYQQILGQGPKLLIQFQNNGVVDDSQLPKDRFSAERLKGVDSTLKIQPAKLEDSAVYLCASSFTQGSNQPQHFGDGTRLSIL.

This rearrangement joins TRBV10-3 to TRBJ2-1; the match to TRBD1 covers 7 bases. The CDR3 is 16 amino acids. Germline CDR1 and CDR2: ENHRY and SYGVKD. The trim removed 4 bases at V and 5 bases at J, leaving 11 bases unmatched. The CDR3 nucleotides read TGTGCCATCAGTGGTACAGGGGCGAACCCTAACAATGAGCAGTTCTTC. Translation gives CAISGTGANPNNEQFF.

The chain has TRBV5-6 and TRBJ2-1; 9 nucleotides match TRBD1. Trimming cost V 3 bases and J 8 bases; bases outside gene matches: 3. CDR1 and CDR2 (germline): SGHDT, YYEEEE. CDR3 length: 13 amino acids. This chain's CDR3 is CASSWDREDEQFF. The CDR3 nucleotides read TGTGCCAGCAGCTGGGACAGGGAGGATGAGCAGTTCTTC.

The chain employs TRBV7-9 and TRBJ1-2; the D gene is possibly TRBD1 (6 bases). This CDR3 has 17 amino acids. V was shortened by 4 bases and J by 6 bases, with 24 bases between the two germline ends. Germline V gene sequence: CDR1 SEHNR, CDR2 FQNEAQ (reference sequence). The chain's CDR3 is CASSSLIRGAGIDGYTF. The CDR3 nucleotides are TGTGCCAGCAGCTCCCTAATTCGGGGGGCGGGAATAGATGGCTACACCTTC.

The chain has TRBV4-1 and TRBJ2-7; D ambiguous. Between the trimmed V and J ends, which lost 0 bases and 3 bases, there was a span of 6 bases. The CDR3 sequence is 13 residues long. Looked up from germline, CDR1 is MGHRA and CDR2 is YSYEKL. CDR3 in amino acids: CASSQDPLYEQYF. The CDR3 DNA reads as TGCGCCAGCAGCCAAGATCCCCTCTACGAGCAGTACTTC.

The CDR3 loop is CAWSSIGQLYEQYF. DNA of the CDR3: TGTGCCTGGAGTAGTATTGGGCAGCTCTACGAGCAGTACTTC. The chain joins TRBV30 to TRBJ2-7, with D unclear. This CDR3 is built from 14 residues. The V end lost 2 bases, the J end lost 3 bases, and 14 bases lay between the germline ends. CDR1 is GTSNPN, CDR2 SVGIG, per germline (reference sequence).

This chain joins TRBV19 and TRBJ2-7; possible D gene TRBD1, 5 bases. This CDR3 comprises 15 residues. V was cut by 2 bases and J by 2 bases, with 13 bases left in between. Germline CDR1 LNHDA, CDR2 SQIVND (reference sequence). The DNA of the CDR3 is TGTGCCAGTAGTATAAAGGGGCCCCCTCCCTACGAGCAGTACTTC. Translating gives CASSIKGPPPYEQYF.

The rearrangement links TRBV9 to TRBJ2-2; 8 nucleotides align to TRBD2. CDR1 is SGDLS, CDR2 YYNGEE, per germline. Trimming at V came to 4 bases and at J to 7 bases, leaving 12 bases not matched to a gene. The CDR3 is 16 residues long. The CDR3 bases are TGTGCCAGCAGCCCCCCCCTCCGGGAGGGTAGCGGGGAGCTGTTTTTT. Its protein is CASSPPLREGSGELFF. Together with reference TRBV9 and TRBJ2-2, the CDR3 gives the full variable domain: DSGVTQTPKHLITATGQRVTLRCSPRSGDLSVYWYQQSLDQGLQFLIQYYNGEERAKGNILERFSAQQFPDLHSELNLSSLELGDSALYFCASSPPLREGSGELFFGEGSRLTVL.

In this sample, this clone turned up once. CDR3 nucleotide sequence: TGCGCCAGCAGTCAATCGACGGAGAACTATGGCTACACCTTC. Protein sequence: CASSQSTENYGYTF. J is TRBJ1-2 and V is TRBV23-1; D is uncertain. TRBV23-1 qualifies as an ORF whose function is uncertain. Trimming left V 0 bases short and J 2 bases short, with 7 bases between. The CDR3 extends over 14 amino acids.

This clone was detected once. J is TRBJ1-5 and V is TRBV19, with unresolved D. The germline V gene has CDR1 LNHDA and CDR2 SQIVND (reference sequence). The CDR3 is 14 amino acids. Trimming removed 5 bases at V and 4 bases at J, with 12 bases between. The CDR3 loop reads CASSDSGLNQPQHF. The CDR3, as DNA: TGTGCCAGTAGTGATTCAGGATTAAATCAGCCCCAGCATTTT.

In the case of this clone: One junction end does not reproduce the germline sequence, and a read error may be involved. The chain uses TRBV11-2 and TRBJ1-6; D remains ambiguous. CDR1 and CDR2 (germline): SGHAT, FQNNGV. The CDR3 totals 14 residues. CDR3: CASSLDRGGQPLDF. The CDR3 DNA reads as TGTGCCAGCAGCTTAGATCGAGGAGGGCAGCCCCTTGACTTT.

This clone came up once. This chain joins TRBV27 and TRBJ2-7; 7 nucleotides line up with TRBD1. The CDR3 extends over 15 amino acids. Germline V gene data show CDR1 as MNHEY and CDR2 as SMNVEV (reference sequence). Trimming at V came to 2 bases and at J to 2 bases, leaving 6 bases not matched to a gene. CDR3: CASSLKTGLTYEQYF. DNA for the CDR3: TGTGCCAGCAGTTTAAAGACAGGGCTGACCTACGAGCAGTACTTC.

This CDR3 reads CASSSLAGGPEEQFF. The CDR3 DNA follows: TGTGCCAGCAGCTCCTTAGCGGGAGGGCCGGAAGAGCAGTTCTTC. The chain carries TRBV11-3 and TRBJ2-1; 11 nucleotides match TRBD2. V trimming: 4 bases; J trimming: 10 bases; junction bases outside the gene matches: 9. Germline CDR1 and CDR2: SGHNT and YENEEA. CDR3 length: 15 amino acids.

This clone was detected a few times. The chain carries TRBV19 and TRBJ1-1; D gene unclear. This CDR3 has 12 amino acids. CDR1 LNHDA and CDR2 SQIVND come from the germline V gene (reference sequence). Between the trimmed V and J ends, which lost 6 bases and 1 base, there was a span of 6 bases. The CDR3 here is CASRYKNTEAFF. As DNA, the CDR3 is TGTGCCAGTAGGTACAAGAACACTGAAGCTTTCTTT. The entire variable domain, with the rest obtained from reference TRBV19 and TRBJ1-1, is as follows: DGGITQSPKYLFRKEGQNVTLSCEQNLNHDAMYWYRQDPGQGLRLIYYSQIVNDFQKGDIAEGYSVSREKKESFPLTVTSAQKNPTAFYLCASRYKNTEAFFGQGTRLTVV.